This TCR beta chain was profiled in a study of blood T cell repertoires in COVID-19. Study in general: Samples came from the United States, Italy and Spain, spanning acute and convalescent COVID-19. T cells, B-cell-depleted T cells, or PBMCs supplied cDNA or gDNA.

The assay was immunoSEQ multiplex PCR, and TCRdb's table has in-frame clones only and misses some. The repertoire holds about 100,000 clones, roughly nine tenths seen once, with 7% to 9% in the top ten. The V end was cut by 0 bases, the J end by 6 bases, with 15 bases between. The CDR3 spans 16 residues. Germline loops: CDR1 SGDLS, CDR2 YYNGEE. Specimen: peripheral blood. The gene calls are TRBV9 and TRBJ2-2; maybe TRBD2 (6 bases). This clonotype was obtained from a man aged 25 to 40 in a cohort sampled during active COVID-19. The CDR3 DNA reads TGTGCCAGCAGCGTAGACGGGGGATCGTATTCCGGGGAGCTGTTTTTT. Encoded protein: CASSVDGGSYSGELFF.